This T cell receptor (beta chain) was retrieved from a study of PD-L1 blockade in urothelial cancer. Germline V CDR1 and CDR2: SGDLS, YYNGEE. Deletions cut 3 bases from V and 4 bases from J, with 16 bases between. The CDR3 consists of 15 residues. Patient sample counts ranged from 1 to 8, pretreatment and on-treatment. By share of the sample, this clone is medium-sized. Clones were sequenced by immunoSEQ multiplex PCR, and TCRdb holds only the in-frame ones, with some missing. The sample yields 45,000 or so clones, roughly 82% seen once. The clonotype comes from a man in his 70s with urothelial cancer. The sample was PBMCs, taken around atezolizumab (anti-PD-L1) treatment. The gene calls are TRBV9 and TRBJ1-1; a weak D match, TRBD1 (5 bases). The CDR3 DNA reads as TGTGCCAGCAGCGCTCAGGGTCGGGCGAGCACTGAAGCTTTCTTT. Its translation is CASSAQGRASTEAFF.